The source of this TCR beta chain is a study of cytomegalovirus exposure and HLA in healthy donors. Study-level results: In a later analysis, HLA-associated TCR beta chains were more clonally expanded than equally common others. Earlier results showed most TCR beta V segments being productive about 87% or about 30% of the time. Cytomegalovirus association was assigned to approximately 160 TCR beta chains.

Healthy bone marrow donors made up the cohort. CDR1 and CDR2 from the germline V gene are SQVTM and ANQGSEA. The CDR3 has 11 amino acids. Between the trimmed V and J ends, which lost 7 bases and 3 bases, there was a span of 9 bases. With 60 Vbeta and 13 Jbeta primers, the PCR was carried out. TCRdb's copy holds only in-frame clones and misses some; the assay was immunoSEQ multiplex PCR. The table lists 150,000 or so clones, approximately 84% of them singletons, with roughly 1.4% in the top ten. The sample holds a few counts of this clone. Its antigen is still unknown. The rearrangement joins TRBV29-1 to TRBJ1-2; possible D gene TRBD1, 5 bases. The sequenced sample was PBMCs. This TCR was recovered from a man in his forties or fifties in good health and CMV-seropositive. CDR3 sequence reads: CSGGTDYGYTF. As DNA, the CDR3 is TGCAGCGGCGGGACTGACTATGGCTACACCTTC.